The 18 T cell receptor beta chains below all came from one sample that was sequenced in a study of T cells in Graves' hyperthyroidism and ophthalmopathy. TCR beta CDR3 regions were amplified from RNA transcripts. The primer set for the first-round RT-PCR of the TCR CDR3 was HTBI. TCRdb processed the multiplex PCR reads anew with MiXCR; each CDR3 protein has one entry. The sample lists about 400,000 distinct CDR3 sequences; 15% were seen once. The sample consisted of blood. The receptor source for this set is a woman in her sixties with Graves' ophthalmopathy.

There are many counts of this clonotype. The gene calls are TRBV30 and TRBJ2-1; D remains ambiguous. From germline, CDR1 is GTSNPN and CDR2 SVGIG (reference sequence). V was clipped by 0 bases and J by 5 bases, with 2 bases between them. The CDR3 covers 11 residues. The CDR3 here is CAWSVNNEQFF. DNA for the CDR3: TGTGCCTGGAGTGTAAACAATGAGCAGTTCTTC.

There are many counts of this clonotype. The chain is built from TRBV5-1 and TRBJ2-7; the match to TRBD2 covers 8 bases. Per the germline V gene, CDR1 is SGHRS and CDR2 is YFSETQ. The CDR3 is 15 amino acids. With V trimmed by 4 bases and J by 3 bases, 9 bases remained unmatched. The CDR3 here is CASSAGGSGDYEQYF. The CDR3 DNA follows: TGCGCCAGCAGCGCCGGGGGTAGCGGGGACTACGAGCAGTACTTC.

This clonotype turned up a few times. The J gene is TRBJ1-6, the V gene TRBV7-6, with D unresolved. The CDR3 totals 15 residues. The V end lost 4 bases, the J end lost 7 bases, and 14 bases lay between the germline ends. Germline V CDR1 and CDR2: SGHVS, FNYEAQ. CDR3 sequence (DNA): TGTGCCAGCAGCTACGGATCTGGGAACAATTCACCCCTCCACTTT. Translation: CASSYGSGNNSPLHF.

A word on this clonotype: A read error may be the cause here, since a much bigger clone is one base away. This chain joins TRBV10-3 and TRBJ1-1; no definite D call. Looked up from germline, CDR1 is ENHRY and CDR2 is SYGVKD. CDR3 length: 12 residues. The V end lost 2 bases, the J end lost 11 bases, and 12 bases lay between the germline ends. CDR3 coding DNA: TGTGCCATCAGTGAGACAGACCGCCAGGCTTTCTTT. As protein: CAISETDRQAFF.

This sequence joins TRBV18 and TRBJ2-3; 7 positions match TRBD1. After removal of 5 bases from V and 4 bases from J, the junction contained 12 bases not matched to a gene. The CDR3 covers 16 residues. CDR1 is KGHSH, CDR2 LQKENI, per germline. The CDR3 nucleotides are TGTGCCAGCTCATCGCAACGACAGGGTAGCGCAGATACGCAGTATTTT. It encodes CASSSQRQGSADTQYF.

This clonotype has just a few counts. The rearrangement uses TRBV5-8 and TRBJ2-1; D unresolved. Germline values: CDR1 SGHTS, CDR2 YDEGEE. V was shortened by 0 bases and J by 10 bases, with 8 bases between the two germline ends. The CDR3 has 12 amino acids. The CDR3 protein is CASSLGSAEQFF. The DNA of the CDR3 is TGTGCCAGCAGCTTGGGATCAGCGGAGCAGTTCTTC.

Many counts were recorded for this clonotype. The chain uses TRBV7-9 and TRBJ2-5; unclear D gene. The CDR3 sequence is 13 residues long. V was shortened by 7 bases and J by 4 bases, with 13 bases between the two germline ends. CDR1 is SEHNR and CDR2 is FQNEAQ in the germline V gene (reference sequence). The CDR3 region is CASNPQEIETQYF. The DNA of the CDR3 is TGTGCCAGCAACCCTCAGGAAATAGAGACCCAGTACTTC. The full variable domain, completed using reference TRBV7-9 and TRBJ2-5, is DTGVSQNPRHKITKRGQNVTFRCDPISEHNRLYWYRQTLGQGPEFLTYFQNEAQLEKSRLLSDRFSAERPKGSFSTLEIQRTEQGDSAMYLCASNPQEIETQYFGPGTRLLVL.

This clonotype was counted only a few times. The V call is TRBV10-1, the J call TRBJ2-1; D is unresolved. Trimming removed 3 bases at V and 3 bases at J, with 15 bases between. CDR3 length: 16 amino acids. Germline values: CDR1 WNHNN, CDR2 SYGVQD (reference sequence). CDR3 in DNA: TGCGCCAGCAGTGATCTCGGGCTGTCCCGCTACAATGAGCAGTTCTTC. This sequence encodes CASSDLGLSRYNEQFF.

This clonotype has ten or more counts. V is TRBV3-1 and J is TRBJ2-3; D is uncertain. Per the germline V gene, CDR1 is LGHDT and CDR2 is YNNKEL (reference sequence). Trimming stripped 4 bases from V and 3 bases from J, with 14 bases between. CDR3 length equals 15 residues. CDR3 sequence reads: CASSLPGPSTDTQYF. As DNA, the CDR3 is TGTGCCAGCAGCCTTCCAGGACCCTCGACAGATACGCAGTATTTT.

This clonotype was detected ten times or more. The chain links TRBV3-1 to TRBJ2-2, with D possibly being TRBD1 or TRBD2 (5 bases each). CDR3 length equals 14 residues. Trimming cost V 0 bases and J 6 bases, with 8 bases left between them. The germline CDR1 and CDR2 sequences are LGHDT and YNNKEL (reference sequence). CDR3 in DNA: TGTGCCAGCAGCCAAGACCTGGGACCCGGGGAGCTGTTTTTT. Amino acids: CASSQDLGPGELFF.

V and J are TRBV7-6 and TRBJ1-3; tentative D call: TRBD1 (5 bases). The CDR3 covers 17 residues. The germline CDR1 and CDR2 sequences are SGHVS and FNYEAQ. Trimming removed 2 bases from V and 2 bases from J, with 16 bases in between. The CDR3 bases are TGTGCCAGCAGCTTAAGGTCGGTCCGGGGGGCTGGAAACACCATATATTTT. Protein sequence: CASSLRSVRGAGNTIYF.

On this clonotype itself: A clone one base away is much larger, so this may be a read error. J is TRBJ2-7 and V is TRBV7-9, with 9 positions matching TRBD1. This CDR3 contains 17 residues. Germline loops: CDR1 SEHNR, CDR2 FQNEAQ (reference sequence). V lost 5 bases and J lost 2; bases outside the gene matches: 13. DNA for the CDR3: TGTGCCAGCAGCCCGGCTACAGGGGGCCTCCCTGCCTACGAGCAGTACTTC. Translating it yields CASSPATGGLPAYEQYF.

The rearrangement joins TRBV29-1 to TRBJ2-1; maybe TRBD2 (5 bases). This CDR3 has 14 amino acids. Trimming removed 6 bases from V and 6 bases from J, with 18 bases in between. Germline V CDR1 and CDR2: SQVTM, ANQGSEA. The CDR3 coding sequence is TGCAGCGTCAAGACGGGGATGGTCTTCAATGAGCAGTTCTTC. Its protein product is CSVKTGMVFNEQFF.

This clonotype was detected a few times. This may come from a read error, since a much larger clone is one base off. The CDR3 DNA reads as TGTGCCAGCAGGATACTAGTGGGAGCCCAGCAGTTCTTC. Translation: CASRILVGAQQFF. The chain has TRBV12-3 or TRBV12-4 and TRBJ2-1, with D possibly matching TRBD2 (5 bases). The CDR3 sequence is 13 residues long. Trimming removed 6 bases at V and 11 bases at J, with 17 bases between.

This clonotype was seen more than once but under ten times. The CDR3 reads CASSTGRASSYNEQFF. As DNA, the CDR3 is TGTGCCAGCAGTACCGGGAGGGCCTCATCCTACAATGAGCAGTTCTTC. V usage is TRBV25-1 and J usage is TRBJ2-1; 8 bases are a match to TRBD2. Germline V gene data show CDR1 as MGHDK and CDR2 as SYGVNS. The J segment lost 1 base and the V segment lost 5 bases, leaving 7 bases of the junction unmatched. The CDR3 spans 16 residues.

This clonotype was observed many times. The V call is TRBV3-1, the J call TRBJ2-5; 11 nucleotides align to TRBD1. Germline CDR1 reads LGHDT; CDR2 reads YNNKEL (reference sequence). CDR3 length: 16 residues. The junction had 9 bases not matched to a gene; V was cut back by 4 bases and J by 5 bases. The CDR3 loop is CASSPLDRGLGETQYF. DNA of the CDR3: TGTGCCAGCAGCCCCCTGGACAGGGGGCTTGGTGAGACCCAGTACTTC.

In regard to this clonotype: One junction end does not reproduce the germline sequence, and a read error may be involved. The rearrangement uses TRBV5-1 and TRBJ2-5, with a possible D match to TRBD2 (5 bases). CDR3 length: 14 residues. Germline CDR1 and CDR2: SGHRS and YFSETQ. DNA of the CDR3: TGTGCCAGCAGCCAGACCGGGAACCAAGAGACCCAGTACTTC. Its translation is CASSQTGNQETQYF. The entire variable domain, with the rest obtained from reference TRBV5-1 and TRBJ2-5, is as follows: KAGVTQTPRYLIKTRGQQVTLSCSPISGHRSVSWYQQTPGQGLQFLFEYFSETQRNKGNFPGRFSGRQFSNSRSEMNVSTLELGDSALYLCASSQTGNQETQYFGPGTRLLVL.

This clonotype was counted many times. The J gene is TRBJ1-5, the V gene TRBV20-1; D perhaps matches TRBD1 (6 bases). Trimming took off 3 bases at V and 0 bases at J, with 12 bases between the two ends. The CDR3 covers 15 residues. Germline V gene sequence: CDR1 DFQATT, CDR2 SNEGSKA (reference sequence). Here the CDR3 reads CSASMGADSNQPQHF. CDR3 in DNA: TGCAGTGCTAGTATGGGGGCAGATAGCAATCAGCCCCAGCATTTT.